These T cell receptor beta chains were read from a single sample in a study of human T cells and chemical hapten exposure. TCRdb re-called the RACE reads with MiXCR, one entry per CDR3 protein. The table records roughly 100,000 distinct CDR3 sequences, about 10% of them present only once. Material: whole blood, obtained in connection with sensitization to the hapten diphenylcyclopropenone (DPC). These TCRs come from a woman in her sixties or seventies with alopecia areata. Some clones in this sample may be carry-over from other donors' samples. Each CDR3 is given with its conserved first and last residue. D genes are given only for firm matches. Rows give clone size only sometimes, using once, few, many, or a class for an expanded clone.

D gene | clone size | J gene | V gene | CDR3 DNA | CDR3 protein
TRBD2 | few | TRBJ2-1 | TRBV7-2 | TGTGCCAGCAGCTTAGCCCCTGTGGAGCGGGGGGGCCGGGAGCAGTTCTTC | CASSLAPVERGGREQFF
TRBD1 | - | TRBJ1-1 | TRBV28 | TGTGCCAGCAGTTCGGGACAGGGTGTCACTGAAGCTTTCTTT | CASSSGQGVTEAFF
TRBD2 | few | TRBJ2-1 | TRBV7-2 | TGTGCCAGCAGCTTCGGAAGCGGGGGGGCCGGTGAGCAGTTCTTC | CASSFGSGGAGEQFF
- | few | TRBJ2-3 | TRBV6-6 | TGTGCCAGCAGTTACTCGGTTAGTTTCCAAGATACGCAGTATTTT | CASSYSVSFQDTQYF
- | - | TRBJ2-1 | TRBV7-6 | TGTGCCAGCAGCTTAACGACACCGGGACTCGACTACAATGAGCAGTTCTTC | CASSLTTPGLDYNEQFF
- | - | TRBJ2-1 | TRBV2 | TGTGCCACGAAGACCCCCATTGGGGAGCAGTTCTTC | CATKTPIGEQFF
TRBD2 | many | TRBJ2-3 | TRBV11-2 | TGTGCCAGCAGCCCGCCGGGACTAAGCACAGATACGCAGTATTTT | CASSPPGLSTDTQYF
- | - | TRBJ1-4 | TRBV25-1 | TGTGCCAGCAGTGGACGGACCTTTTCTTTTAATGAAAAACTGTTTTTT | CASSGRTFSFNEKLFF
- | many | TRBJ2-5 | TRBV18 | TGTGCCAGCTCACCACCGGGAGGTGGAGAGACCCAGTACTTC | CASSPPGGGETQYF
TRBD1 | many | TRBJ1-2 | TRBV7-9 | TGTGCCAGCAGCGCGACAGGGACCACTAACTATGGCTACACCTTC | CASSATGTTNYGYTF
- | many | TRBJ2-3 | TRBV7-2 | TGTGCCAGCAGCTTAGTATCTAGCCGGCCGTTGAGCAGTACGCAGTATTTT | CASSLVSSRPLSSTQYF
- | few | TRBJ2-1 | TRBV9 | TGTGCCAGCAGCGTAGGGGGGGTGGCCGAGCAGTTCTTC | CASSVGGVAEQFF
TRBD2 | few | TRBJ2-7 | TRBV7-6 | TGTGCCAGCAGCCCGTTAGGGGGACTAGCGGGGGGAGCCTACGAGCAGTACTTC | CASSPLGGLAGGAYEQYF
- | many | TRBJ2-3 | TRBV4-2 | TGTGCCAGCAGGCGAACAGGGTCCAACACAGATACGCAGTATTTT | CASRRTGSNTDTQYF
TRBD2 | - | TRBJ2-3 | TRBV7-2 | TGTGCCAGCAGCATCGGGGGGGTCACAGATACGCAGTATTTT | CASSIGGVTDTQYF
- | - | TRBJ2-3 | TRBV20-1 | TGCAGTGCTAGAGAAAGCGGGACAGATACGCAGTATTTT | CSARESGTDTQYF
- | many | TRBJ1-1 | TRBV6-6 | TGTGCCAGCAGTTACCCGACGGACACTGAAGCTTTCTTT | CASSYPTDTEAFF
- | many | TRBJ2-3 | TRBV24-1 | TGTGCCACCAGTGATTTGTACACAGATACGCAGTATTTT | CATSDLYTDTQYF
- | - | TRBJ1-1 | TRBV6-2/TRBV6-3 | TGTGCCAGTACCAACGGGGGTTACACTGAAGCTTTCTTT | CASTNGGYTEAFF
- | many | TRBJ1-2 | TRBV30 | TGTGCCTGGAGTGTCGCCTCCGGCTACACCTTC | CAWSVASGYTF
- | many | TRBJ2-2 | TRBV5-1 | TGTGCCAGCAGCCCCAACACTGGGGAGCTGTTTTTT | CASSPNTGELFF
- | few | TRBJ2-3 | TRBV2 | TGTGCCAGCAGTGAAGGGGGGGGCACAGATACGCAGTATTTT | CASSEGGGTDTQYF
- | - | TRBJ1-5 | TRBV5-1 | TGCGCCAGCAGCTTGGCCGGGGGGTTCAATCAGCCCCAGCATTTT | CASSLAGGFNQPQHF
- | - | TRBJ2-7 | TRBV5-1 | TGCGCCAGCAGCCACGGGACAAGCCCCTACGAGCAGTACTTC | CASSHGTSPYEQYF
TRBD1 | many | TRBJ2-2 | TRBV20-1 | TGCAGTGCAAGAGGACAGGCGAACACCGGGGAGCTGTTTTTT | CSARGQANTGELFF
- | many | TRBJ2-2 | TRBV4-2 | TGTGCCAGCAGCGAAGGAGCCGGGGAGCTGTTTTTT | CASSEGAGELFF
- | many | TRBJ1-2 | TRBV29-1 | TGCAGCGTTAACGGACAGCTTACCCAGATGTCTTATGGCTACACCTTC | CSVNGQLTQMSYGYTF
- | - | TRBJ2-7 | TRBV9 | TGTGCCAGCAGCCCAACCCTGGAGGGTCCTAACTACGAGCAGTACTTC | CASSPTLEGPNYEQYF
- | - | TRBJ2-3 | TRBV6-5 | TGTGCCACTCCAGCCCCCGGGACTTCCACAGATACGCAGTATTTT | CATPAPGTSTDTQYF
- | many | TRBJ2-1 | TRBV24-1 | TGTGCCACCCGGGGTCCAGGGGCCTACAATGAGCAGTTCTTC | CATRGPGAYNEQFF
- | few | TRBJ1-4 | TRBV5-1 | TGCGCCAGCAGCCCAGACAAGTCAACTAATGAAAAACTGTTTTTT | CASSPDKSTNEKLFF
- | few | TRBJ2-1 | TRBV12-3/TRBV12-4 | TGTGCCAGCAGTTTGTCCTATGAGCAGTTCTTC | CASSLSYEQFF
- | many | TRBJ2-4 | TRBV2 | TGTGCCAGCAGTGAAGGGGCAGGGTCGAAAAACATTCAGTACTTC | CASSEGAGSKNIQYF
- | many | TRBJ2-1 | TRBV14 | TGTGCCAGCAGCCGCGGGGAAAACTACAATGAGCAGTTCTTC | CASSRGENYNEQFF
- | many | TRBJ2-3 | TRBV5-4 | TGTGCCAGCAGCTTGTCCCCCGGCGATACGCAGTATTTT | CASSLSPGDTQYF
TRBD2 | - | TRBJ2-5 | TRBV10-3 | TGTGCCATCAGTCCTTGGCGGGGGCAAGAGACCCAGTACTTC | CAISPWRGQETQYF
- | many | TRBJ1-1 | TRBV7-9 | TGTGCCAGCAGCCCCCCCCTGGCAGAGAACACTGAAGCTTTCTTT | CASSPPLAENTEAFF
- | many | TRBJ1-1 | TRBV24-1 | TGTGCCACCAGTCCCCTGGAGGTGAACACTGAAGCTTTCTTT | CATSPLEVNTEAFF
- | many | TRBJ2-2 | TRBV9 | TGTGCCAGCAGCGTTGGGGCCCTTAACACCGGGGAGCTGTTTTTT | CASSVGALNTGELFF
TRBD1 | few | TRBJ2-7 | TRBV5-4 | TGTGCCAGCAGCTCCCGGGACAGGGGTGGAGAGCAGTACTTC | CASSSRDRGGEQYF
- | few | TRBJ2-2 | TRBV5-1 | TGCGCCAGCAGCTTCCATGAGGTCGGGGAGCTGTTTTTT | CASSFHEVGELFF
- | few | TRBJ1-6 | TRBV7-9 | TGTGCCAGCAGCTTAGAGGCCTATAATTCACCCCTCCACTTT | CASSLEAYNSPLHF
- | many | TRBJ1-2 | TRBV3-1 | TGTGCCAGCAGCCAAACCAGTCTAGGTGGCTACACCTTC | CASSQTSLGGYTF
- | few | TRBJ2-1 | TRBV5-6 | TGTGCCAGCAGCCTACAGGGCTACGGTGAGCAGTTCTTC | CASSLQGYGEQFF
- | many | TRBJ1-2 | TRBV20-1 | TGCAGTGCTCCCTCCTTATACGCTCTTGGCTACACCTTC | CSAPSLYALGYTF
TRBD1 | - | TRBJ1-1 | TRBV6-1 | TGTGCCAGCAGGGAAACAGGGGGCACTGAAGCTTTCTTT | CASRETGGTEAFF
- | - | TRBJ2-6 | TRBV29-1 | TGCAGCGTTCGAACAGTCCCTGGGGCCAACGTCCTGACTTTC | CSVRTVPGANVLTF
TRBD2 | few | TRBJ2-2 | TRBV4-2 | TGTGCCAGCAGCCAAGCTTATCGGGCCTCATATACGGGGGGAACCGGGGAGCTGTTTTTT | CASSQAYRASYTGGTGELFF
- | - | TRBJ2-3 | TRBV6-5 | TGTGCCAGCAGTTACCTCCTTAGCGGAGGAGGCACAGATACGCAGTATTTT | CASSYLLSGGGTDTQYF
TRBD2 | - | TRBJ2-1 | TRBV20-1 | TGCAGTGCTAGACGTAGCGGGGAGTACAATGAGCAGTTCTTC | CSARRSGEYNEQFF
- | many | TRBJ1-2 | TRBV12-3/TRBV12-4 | TGTGCCAGCAGTTTGGGTCCGAGTGAGATCTATGGCTACACCTTC | CASSLGPSEIYGYTF
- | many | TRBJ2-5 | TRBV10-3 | TGTGCCATCCGGACGGACCAAGAGACCCAGTACTTC | CAIRTDQETQYF
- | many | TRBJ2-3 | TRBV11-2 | TGTGCCAGCAGCTTACCCGTAGGGGCAGATACGCAGTATTTT | CASSLPVGADTQYF
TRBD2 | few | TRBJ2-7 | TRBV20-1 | TGCAGTGCTAGTTCGTTCGGGCGGGGGGCTTCCCACGAGCAGTACTTC | CSASSFGRGASHEQYF